This T cell receptor (beta chain) comes out of a study of blood T cell repertoires in COVID-19 (dated by TCRdb to the early 2020s). Study-wide context: Collaborator samples came from the United States, Italy and Spain and covered acute and convalescent phases of COVID-19. HLA class I and class II types, where available, came from metadata supplied by the sample provider rather than from assay-based typing. Samples were obtained from the ongoing ImmuneRACE study (first 160 participants) and from 1,200 or so subjects provided by 6 global collaborators. Sample metadata almost always included a de-identified subject ID, COVID-19 status, age in years and sex. The dataset comprised deeply sampled blood TCRbeta repertoires from subjects exposed to, actively infected with, or recovered from COVID-19. A freely available public database, intended as a resource for researchers studying the immune response to SARS-CoV-2, is where the repertoires were released. The prospective study material was composed of cDNA or gDNA derived from T cells, B-cell-depleted T cells, or PBMCs.

V is cut by 4 bases and J by 0 bases, and the space between the germline ends is 7 bases. The CDR3 contains 14 residues, cysteine and phenylalanine counted. The only DNA kept is the CDR3, 42 bases in frame from the first base. The CDR1 and CDR2 encoded by the germline V gene (reference sequence) are MNHEY and SMNVEV. Remarks on this clone: Its antigen has not been determined. Qualities for individual bases were not recorded, and no much larger clone is one base off.

Collaborating institutions collected whole blood in K2EDTA tubes following their own protocols. For TCRbeta analysis, collaborators shipped samples as frozen whole blood, isolated PBMCs, or DNA extracted from either of those sample types. TCRbeta CDR3 regions were amplified from genomic DNA by means of the immunoSEQ Assay, a bias-controlled multiplex PCR. In the original analysis: The number of nucleated cells in each sample was estimated from the amplification of reference gene primers within the assay. Sequence reads were collapsed and filtered to measure the absolute abundance of every unique TCRbeta CDR3 rearrangement. For each sample, productive Simpson clonality was calculated as the square root of Simpson's diversity index across productive rearrangements. TCRdb provides this immuneACCESS table in a form limited to in-frame rearrangements. Some clones are lacking; in checked studies, under half of them reflect an unresolved V gene, and why the rest are absent is not known. D and trimming were read from the DNA, whereas the V and J calls and clone size are those reported in that table. A total of 50,000 to 55,000 clones appear in this sample, 75% to 90% of them only once. The top ten clones comprise 6.5% of the sample.

Overall study results and their limits: How much clinical and demographic metadata was included differed by source and by participant, and the metadata was provided uncurated.

This sequence was found in a man aged 55 to 69 with acute or convalescent COVID-19. The V and J genes are TRBV27 and TRBJ1-5, with the D gene not confidently named. Sequences were obtained from peripheral blood. The sequenced DNA: TGTGCCAGCAGTTCCACTCATAGCAATCAGCCCCAGCATTTT. This codes for CASSSTHSNQPQHF.